Listed here are 27 T cell receptor beta chains from one sample, sequenced in a study of blood T cells in healthy people across ages. Through a sample-barcoded 5' primer and a J-beta primer mix, a second PCR was run for 7 to 11 cycles. One entry per CDR3 protein results from TCRdb running MiXCR on the 5' RACE reads. The sample comprises 650,000 to 900,000 distinct CDR3 sequences, around 62% of which are singletons, and roughly 26% rests with the top ten. The specimen was blood. The receptors were gathered from a man under 40 in good health.

This clonotype was observed a single time. This sequence joins TRBV6-6 and TRBJ2-4; perhaps TRBD1 as D (6 bases). V dropped 3 bases and J dropped 4 bases, with 10 bases sitting between them. Germline V lookup: CDR1 MNHNY, CDR2 SVGAGI (reference sequence). The CDR3 length is 14 residues. Written as DNA, the CDR3 is TGTGCCAGCAGTTATGAGGGGGTGAAAAACATTCAGTACTTC. Protein product: CASSYEGVKNIQYF.

The chain links TRBV6-5 to TRBJ2-7; D is uncertain. Trimming took 5 bases from V and 0 from J, leaving 17 bases between them. This CDR3 comprises 16 residues. Germline V gene data show CDR1 as MNHEY and CDR2 as SVGAGI. Here the CDR3 DNA reads TGTGCCAGCAGTCCCCACGCCCGAGTATACTCCTACGAGCAGTACTTC. The encoded protein is CASSPHARVYSYEQYF.

A few counts support this clonotype. V usage is TRBV25-1 and J usage is TRBJ2-1; D unresolved. The CDR3 runs to 11 residues. With 6 bases removed from V and 9 bases from J, the gap between germline ends came to 9 bases. Germline V gene lookup returns CDR1 MGHDK and CDR2 SYGVNS. In DNA, the CDR3 is TGTGCCAGCAGGGAGTTGGGTGAGCAGTTCTTC. Its protein is CASRELGEQFF.

This CDR3 reads CASNASGVNSYEQYF. Written as DNA, the CDR3 is TGTGCCAGCAATGCCTCGGGGGTAAACTCCTACGAGCAGTACTTC. The rearrangement links TRBV28 to TRBJ2-7, with D perhaps TRBD2 (6 bases). Germline V gene data show CDR1 as MDHEN and CDR2 as SYDVKM. This CDR3 comprises 15 residues. Deletions cut 7 bases from V and 0 bases from J, with 16 bases between. The whole variable domain, filled in from reference TRBV28 and TRBJ2-7, reads DVKVTQSSRYLVKRTGEKVFLECVQDMDHENMFWYRQDPGLGLRLIYFSYDVKMKEKGDIPEGYSVSREKKERFSLILESASTNQTSMYLCASNASGVNSYEQYFGPGTRLTVT.

The J gene is TRBJ2-1, the V gene TRBV29-1; no clear D. The germline gives CDR1 SQVTM, CDR2 ANQGSEA. V lost 7 bases, J lost 6 bases, and 10 bases lay in between. This CDR3 region has 11 residues. The CDR3: CSGAWGNEQFF. In nucleotides, the CDR3 is TGCAGCGGGGCCTGGGGCAATGAGCAGTTCTTC.

This clonotype was picked up a small number of times. The genes are TRBV7-2 and TRBJ2-3; D not certain. Deletions cut 1 base from V and 1 base from J, with 6 bases between. Germline CDR1 and CDR2: SGHTA and FQGNSA. This CDR3 has 14 amino acids. The CDR3, as DNA: TGTGCCAGCAGCTTAGGCGACGGCACAGATACGCAGTATTTT. Its protein is CASSLGDGTDTQYF.

This chain joins TRBV2 and TRBJ2-7; the D call may be TRBD1 or TRBD2 (6 bases each). The germline V gene encodes CDR1 SNHLY and CDR2 FYNNEI. CDR3 size: 15 residues. V was pared by 3 bases and J by 1 base, with 13 bases between. The CDR3 sequence is CASSEVGGRSYEQYF. In nucleotides, the CDR3 is TGTGCCAGCAGTGAGGTCGGGGGCCGGTCCTACGAGCAGTACTTC.

The chain has TRBV7-2 and TRBJ2-4, with 9 nucleotides matching TRBD1. The better agreement between TRBJ2-7 and the DNA end casts doubt on the J call. This CDR3 spans 16 amino acids. CDR1 and CDR2 (germline): SGHTA, FQGNSA. The CDR3 DNA reads TGTGCCAGCAGCTTAAGTGGGACAGGGAACACCTACGAGCAGTACTTC. This sequence encodes CASSLSGTGNTYEQYF.

This clonotype showed up just a few times. This chain uses TRBV12-3 or TRBV12-4 with TRBJ2-5; possibly TRBD2 for D (6 bases). The CDR3 is 15 residues long. Trimming stripped 3 bases from V and 2 bases from J, with 13 bases between. CDR3 DNA: TGTGCCAGCAGTTTGGAAGGGGCGGGGCAAGAGACCCAGTACTTC. Amino acids: CASSLEGAGQETQYF.

Concerning this clonotype: Since a much larger clone is just one base distant, this may be a read error. CDR3 sequence: CSVEAQTYNEQFF. Written as DNA, the CDR3 is TGCAGCGTTGAAGCACAGACCTACAATGAGCAGTTCTTC. The genes are TRBV29-1 and TRBJ2-1; unclear D gene. This CDR3 region has 13 residues. Between the trimmed V and J ends, which lost 1 base and 2 bases, there was a span of 6 bases. Germline loops: CDR1 SQVTM, CDR2 ANQGSEA.

V is TRBV7-2 and J is TRBJ2-1, with 9 bases matching TRBD1. The J call may be mistaken, given a closer DNA end match to TRBJ2-7. The V gene's germline CDR1 is SGHTA and CDR2 FQGNSA. The CDR3 loop spans 15 amino acids. The CDR3 region has the DNA TGTGCCAGCAGCTTATACGGACAGGGGAACAATGAGCAGTACTTC. It encodes CASSLYGQGNNEQYF.

This clonotype was seen a handful of times. The CDR3 region is CASSPNGGWSSYNEQFF. In DNA form, the CDR3 reads TGCGCCAGCAGCCCGAATGGGGGCTGGAGCTCCTACAATGAGCAGTTCTTC. The chain couples TRBV5-1 to TRBJ2-1, with D possibly being TRBD1 (6 bases). The germline CDR1 and CDR2 sequences are SGHRS and YFSETQ. V lost 4 bases to trimming and J lost 0 bases, with 17 bases between them. CDR3 length: 17 residues.

This clonotype was detected a few times. The genes are TRBV4-3 and TRBJ2-7; D is perhaps TRBD1 (5 bases). Germline V CDR1 and CDR2: LGHNA, YSLEER. V shed 1 base and J shed 2 bases, with 12 bases lying between them. The CDR3 length is 15 residues. The CDR3 here is CASSQVSVGAYEQYF. The CDR3 bases are TGCGCCAGCAGCCAAGTTTCCGTAGGGGCCTACGAGCAGTACTTC.

The chain joins TRBV29-1 to TRBJ2-7; D possibly corresponds to TRBD2 (5 bases). The CDR3 runs to 10 residues. Trimming removed 3 bases at V and 5 bases at J, with 5 bases between. Germline loops: CDR1 SQVTM, CDR2 ANQGSEA. The CDR3, as DNA: TGCAGCGTTGAGGAGGACGAGCAGTACTTC. It codes for CSVEEDEQYF.

This chain links TRBV7-2 with TRBJ1-4; no clear D. This CDR3 has 15 amino acids. Trimming left V 1 base short and J 7 bases short, with 13 bases between. CDR1 is SGHTA, CDR2 FQGNSA, per germline. The DNA for the CDR3 is TGTGCCAGCAGCTTAGTCGGTGGTAGGAGTGAAAAACTGTTTTTT. The encoded protein is CASSLVGGRSEKLFF.

V is TRBV11-1 and J is TRBJ2-1, with D perhaps matching TRBD1 (6 bases). The germline CDR1 and CDR2 sequences are SGHAT and FQDESV (reference sequence). With 5 bases removed from V and 0 bases from J, the gap between germline ends came to 11 bases. This CDR3 comprises 15 residues. As DNA, the CDR3 is TGTGCCAGCAGCGGGGGCGCCATCTCCTACAATGAGCAGTTCTTC. This sequence encodes CASSGGAISYNEQFF.

V usage is TRBV29-1 and J usage is TRBJ1-2; a weak D match, TRBD1 (6 bases). This CDR3 comprises 13 residues. The V gene's germline CDR1 is SQVTM and CDR2 ANQGSEA. Trimming left V 3 bases short and J 8 bases short, with 16 bases between. The CDR3 here is CSVDPGAAGGYTF. The CDR3 DNA reads as TGCAGCGTTGATCCGGGGGCTGCCGGCGGCTACACCTTC.

This chain connects TRBV12-3 or TRBV12-4 to TRBJ1-3, with D unclear. Trimming removed 5 bases at V and 0 bases at J, with 14 bases between. The length of the CDR3 is 16 residues. CDR3 DNA: TGTGCCAGCAGTACTGGTACTGCACGCTCTGGAAACACCATATATTTT. Translating it yields CASSTGTARSGNTIYF.

This chain connects TRBV7-3 to TRBJ2-7, with D perhaps matching TRBD2 (6 bases). The CDR3 sequence is 11 residues long. Germline assignment: CDR1 SGHTA and CDR2 FQGTGA. The CDR3 region has the DNA TGTGCTAACGAGGGGAGGAATGAGCAGTACTTC. Amino acids: CANEGRNEQYF.

V usage is TRBV20-1 and J usage is TRBJ1-2; 7 nucleotides align to TRBD1. From germline, CDR1 is DFQATT and CDR2 SNEGSKA (reference sequence). There are 13 residues in the CDR3. V shed 3 bases and J 8 bases; nucleotides not matched to a gene: 9. This CDR3 is CSASRGDSEGYTF. The DNA for the CDR3 is TGCAGTGCTAGCAGAGGGGACAGTGAAGGCTACACCTTC.

The DNA of the CDR3 is TGCAGTGCCCCAAGGAGGGGCGAGGCCTACGAGCAGTACTTC. Translated: CSAPRRGEAYEQYF. V and J are TRBV20-1 and TRBJ2-7; D may be TRBD2 (6 bases). Germline CDR1 is DFQATT and CDR2 is SNEGSKA (reference sequence). This CDR3 is 14 amino acids long. Trimming took 6 bases from V and 2 from J, leaving 17 bases between them.

This chain links TRBV12-3 or TRBV12-4 with TRBJ2-7; maybe TRBD1 (5 bases). The V end lost 5 bases, the J end lost 2 bases, and 7 bases lay between the germline ends. The CDR3 is made up of 12 amino acids. DNA for the CDR3: TGTGCCAGCAGTGCACAGGCCTACGAGCAGTACTTC. Residues: CASSAQAYEQYF.

This clonotype was counted a few times. The V call is TRBV12-3 or TRBV12-4, the J call TRBJ2-1, with D possibly TRBD1 on 6 matching bases. This CDR3 comprises 15 residues. Trimming took off 8 bases at V and 3 bases at J, with 17 bases between the two ends. CDR3 nucleotide sequence: TGTGCCAGCTCACGACAGGATTCCCGCTACAATGAGCAGTTCTTC. It is translated as CASSRQDSRYNEQFF.

The sample holds a few counts of this clonotype. The V and J genes are TRBV5-1 and TRBJ1-6, with TRBD1 as a possible D gene (5 bases). CDR1 SGHRS and CDR2 YFSETQ come from the germline V gene. V was shortened by 2 bases and J by 8 bases, with 14 bases between the two germline ends. The CDR3 spans 15 residues. CDR3 sequence: CASSLVSREDSPLHF. The CDR3 DNA follows: TGCGCCAGCAGCTTAGTTTCCAGGGAAGATTCACCCCTCCACTTT. The full variable domain, in which reference TRBV5-1 and TRBJ1-6 provide the parts outside the CDR3, is KAGVTQTPRYLIKTRGQQVTLSCSPISGHRSVSWYQQTPGQGLQFLFEYFSETQRNKGNFPGRFSGRQFSNSRSEMNVSTLELGDSALYLCASSLVSREDSPLHFGNGTRLTVT.

This clonotype was seen a handful of times. The J gene is TRBJ2-1, the V gene TRBV4-1, with D perhaps TRBD2 (6 bases). The CDR3 has 15 residues. V was clipped by 4 bases and J by 7 bases, with 17 bases between them. The germline CDR1 and CDR2 sequences are MGHRA and YSYEKL. The CDR3 sequence is CASSRAGTEGNEQFF. DNA for the CDR3: TGCGCCAGCAGCCGCGCCGGGACTGAGGGGAATGAGCAGTTCTTC.

This clonotype was recorded once. The chain is built from TRBV14 and TRBJ2-7, with D unclear. V was pared by 0 bases and J by 0 bases, with 12 bases between. Germline-derived CDR1 and CDR2 are SGHDN and FVKESK. The length of the CDR3 is 16 residues. The CDR3 here is CASSQDGPLDSYEQYF. The CDR3 nucleotides are TGTGCCAGCAGCCAAGATGGCCCTTTGGACTCCTACGAGCAGTACTTC.

This clonotype showed up just a few times. The chain is built from TRBV7-2 and TRBJ2-7, with a possible D match to TRBD1 (6 bases). V gave up 1 base and J gave up 3 bases, with 13 bases separating them. The length of the CDR3 is 15 residues. Looked up from germline, CDR1 is SGHTA and CDR2 is FQGNSA. CDR3 region: CASSLGRRGNYEQYF. In DNA form, the CDR3 reads TGTGCCAGCAGCTTAGGAAGAAGGGGGAACTACGAGCAGTACTTC.